Each of the 29 T cell receptor beta chains below was sequenced from the same sample in a study of blood T cells in healthy people across ages. A second PCR, run for roughly 6 to 11 cycles, used a sample-barcoded 5' primer plus a J-beta primer mix. MiXCR, run by TCRdb on the 5' RACE reads, gives a single entry per CDR3 protein. The profile shows fewer than 900,000 distinct CDR3 sequences, about 52% of them singletons. Sequencing input: blood. The receptors were sampled from a woman in her fifties or sixties in good health.

This clonotype came up a few times. The genes are TRBV29-1 and TRBJ2-1; D possibly corresponds to TRBD1 (5 bases). The germline V gene has CDR1 SQVTM and CDR2 ANQGSEA. Between the trimmed V and J ends, which lost 4 bases and 4 bases, there was a span of 17 bases. CDR3 size: 15 residues. DNA for the CDR3: TGCAGCGTTGTGGGGCTCCTAGAAGATTACAATGAGCAGTTCTTC. This codes for CSVVGLLEDYNEQFF.

The table lists this clonotype with a count of one. The CDR3 protein is CASRQSYRDRGTDTQYF. The CDR3 nucleotides are TGTGCCAGCAGACAATCCTACCGGGACAGGGGGACAGATACGCAGTATTTT. This chain connects TRBV12-3 or TRBV12-4 to TRBJ2-3, with TRBD1 matching over 11 bases. The trim removed 6 bases at V and 3 bases at J, leaving 11 bases unmatched. The CDR3 contains 17 residues.

This clonotype appeared a single time. This chain joins TRBV6-5 and TRBJ2-7, with TRBD2 as a possible D gene (5 bases). Germline CDR1 is MNHEY and CDR2 is SVGAGI. The CDR3 is 16 amino acids. Trimming cost V 0 bases and J 6 bases, with 18 bases left between them. CDR3: CASSYSRGSSSAEQYF. The DNA of the CDR3 is TGTGCCAGCAGTTACTCGAGAGGGAGTAGCTCTGCCGAGCAGTACTTC.

The V call is TRBV7-9, the J call TRBJ1-1; possible D gene TRBD1, 6 bases. CDR1 is SEHNR and CDR2 is FQNEAQ in the germline V gene (reference sequence). This CDR3 comprises 17 residues. Trimming pared 1 base from V and 4 bases from J, leaving 19 bases between. CDR3 residues: CASSLVSGHTIGTEAFF. The CDR3 DNA reads TGTGCCAGCAGCTTAGTGTCGGGACACACCATTGGCACTGAAGCTTTCTTT.

This clonotype has just one count. The chain links TRBV30 to TRBJ2-7; no definite D call. Trimming stripped 2 bases from V and 4 bases from J, with 12 bases between. Looked up from germline, CDR1 is GTSNPN and CDR2 is SVGIG (reference sequence). This CDR3 has 13 amino acids. CDR3 coding DNA: TGTGCCTGGAGTTTCGGAGCCGGGTACGAGCAGTACTTC. Translating gives CAWSFGAGYEQYF.

The chain links TRBV7-2 to TRBJ2-3; no clear D. CDR1 SGHTA and CDR2 FQGNSA come from the germline V gene. V was cut by 5 bases and J by 8 bases, with 8 bases left in between. This CDR3 has 11 amino acids. Here the CDR3 reads CASSQRPTQYF. CDR3 coding DNA: TGTGCCAGCAGCCAGAGACCTACGCAGTATTTT.

The rearrangement uses TRBV20-1 and TRBJ2-7; D remains ambiguous. Germline V lookup: CDR1 DFQATT, CDR2 SNEGSKA (reference sequence). V shed 3 bases and J shed 0 bases, with 9 bases lying between them. CDR3 size: 13 residues. CDR3 nucleotides: TGCAGTGCTAGTACAGCAGCCTCCTACGAGCAGTACTTC. Its translation is CSASTAASYEQYF.

The CDR3 sequence is CSVDEEGYSTDTQYF. CDR3 nucleotides: TGCAGCGTTGATGAGGAGGGATATTCGACAGATACGCAGTATTTT. The rearrangement joins TRBV29-1 to TRBJ2-3; tentative D call: TRBD2 (6 bases). CDR3 length: 15 amino acids. Deletions cut 3 bases from V and 3 bases from J, with 16 bases between. The V gene's germline CDR1 is SQVTM and CDR2 ANQGSEA.

The rearrangement uses TRBV28 and TRBJ1-4; TRBD1 agrees at 9 bases. The CDR3 has 16 residues. Looked up from germline, CDR1 is MDHEN and CDR2 is SYDVKM. Trimming took 4 bases from V and 1 from J; bases not matched to a gene: 4. CDR3 in DNA: TGTGCCAGCAGTTCGGGACAGGGCTTAACTAATGAAAAACTGTTTTTT. It translates to CASSSGQGLTNEKLFF.

This clonotype came up a few times. V usage is TRBV7-3 and J usage is TRBJ2-7, with D possibly matching TRBD2 (6 bases). This CDR3 has 14 residues. The germline V gene has CDR1 SGHTA and CDR2 FQGTGA. The germline V and J ends were trimmed by 0 bases and 3 bases, with 9 bases remaining between them. This CDR3 reads CASSLTGGYYEQYF. CDR3 in DNA: TGTGCCAGCAGCTTAACGGGAGGATACTACGAGCAGTACTTC.

V usage is TRBV2 and J usage is TRBJ2-5; TRBD2 aligns across 11 bases. In germline, CDR1 is SNHLY, CDR2 FYNNEI. The CDR3 contains 14 residues. Trimming took 7 bases from V and 4 from J; bases not matched to a gene: 5. CDR3 coding DNA: TGTGCCAGCAACCTACTAGCGGGAGCAGAGACCCAGTACTTC. Its translation: CASNLLAGAETQYF.

CDR3 coding DNA: TGCGCCAGCAGCCCCATTGGGCTAGCGGGAGGAAACGAGCAGTACTTC. Its protein product is CASSPIGLAGGNEQYF. The J gene is TRBJ2-7, the V gene TRBV5-1, with 11 bases fitting TRBD2. Germline-derived CDR1 and CDR2 are SGHRS and YFSETQ. This CDR3 spans 16 amino acids. The V gene end was trimmed by 4 bases and the J gene end by 5 bases; junction bases not matched to a gene: 11. Looking up the rest from reference TRBV5-1 and TRBJ2-7 gives the full variable domain: KAGVTQTPRYLIKTRGQQVTLSCSPISGHRSVSWYQQTPGQGLQFLFEYFSETQRNKGNFPGRFSGRQFSNSRSEMNVSTLELGDSALYLCASSPIGLAGGNEQYFGPGTRLTVT.

This sequence joins TRBV7-2 and TRBJ2-7, with D perhaps TRBD1 or TRBD2 (5 bases each). This CDR3 is built from 15 residues. In germline, CDR1 is SGHTA, CDR2 FQGNSA. Trimming cost V 2 bases and J 3 bases, with 14 bases left between them. The chain's CDR3 is CASSLTPGQRYEQYF. Written as DNA, the CDR3 is TGTGCCAGCAGCTTAACCCCGGGGCAGCGCTACGAGCAGTACTTC.

Only one count was recorded for this clonotype. The rearrangement links TRBV20-1 to TRBJ1-1, with D perhaps TRBD1 (5 bases). The CDR3 sequence is 14 residues long. With 4 bases removed from V and 0 bases from J, the gap between germline ends came to 12 bases. Per the germline V gene, CDR1 is DFQATT and CDR2 is SNEGSKA (reference sequence). The CDR3 region has the DNA TGCAGTGCTAAGCCTGACAGCCTGAACACTGAAGCTTTCTTT. It encodes CSAKPDSLNTEAFF.

The chain joins TRBV20-1 to TRBJ2-1; D not resolved. Trimming removed 0 bases from V and 4 bases from J, with 10 bases in between. CDR1 and CDR2 from the germline V gene are DFQATT and SNEGSKA (reference sequence). The CDR3 is 14 residues long. The CDR3 coding sequence is TGCAGTGCTAGAGATTTCAGCCCTTACAATGAGCAGTTCTTC. It translates to CSARDFSPYNEQFF.

This chain connects TRBV20-1 to TRBJ2-1, with TRBD2 identical over 8 bases. CDR1 DFQATT and CDR2 SNEGSKA come from the germline V gene (reference sequence). This CDR3 contains 16 residues. With 5 bases clipped from V and 1 base from J, the junction kept 10 bases outside the gene matches. CDR3 amino acids: CSAGHKGLGSYNEQFF. The CDR3 nucleotides are TGCAGTGCTGGACATAAGGGACTAGGATCCTACAATGAGCAGTTCTTC.

The rearrangement uses TRBV12-5 and TRBJ2-7; D uncertain. CDR3 length: 14 residues. V dropped 3 bases and J dropped 7 bases, with 16 bases sitting between them. Germline lookup yields CDR1 LGHNT and CDR2 FRNRAP. The CDR3: CASGLGNSYNEQYF. In DNA, the CDR3 is TGTGCTAGTGGTTTAGGCAATAGCTACAATGAGCAGTACTTC.

J is TRBJ2-5 and V is TRBV29-1; D possibly uses TRBD1 or TRBD2 (6 bases each). The V gene lost 4 bases and the J gene lost 4 bases, with 19 bases spanning the gap. CDR1 SQVTM and CDR2 ANQGSEA come from the germline V gene. This CDR3 comprises 15 residues. CDR3 sequence (DNA): TGCAGCGTTGTAAGGGGGGCTAGTGAGGGAGAGACCCAGTACTTC. It translates to CSVVRGASEGETQYF.

To note about this clonotype: A read error may explain this, as a much larger clone is one base away. The chain has TRBV9 and TRBJ2-1, with unresolved D. Germline CDR1 SGDLS, CDR2 YYNGEE. The CDR3 contains 16 residues. CDR3 loop: CASSVMESPSYNERFF. DNA for the CDR3: TGTGCCAGCAGCGTGATGGAGAGCCCCTCCTACAATGAGCGGTTCTTC.

The CDR3 sequence is CASSRWTDNTEAFF. CDR3 nucleotides: TGTGCCAGCAGCCGTTGGACAGACAACACTGAAGCTTTCTTT. The chain employs TRBV6-5 and TRBJ1-1; perhaps TRBD1 as D (6 bases). This CDR3 has 14 residues. Between the trimmed V and J ends, which lost 6 bases and 2 bases, there was a span of 13 bases. Germline-derived CDR1 and CDR2 are MNHEY and SVGAGI.

This clonotype was observed a handful of times. The CDR3 region is CASSRPPGGLHNEQFF. The CDR3 DNA reads as TGTGCCAGCAGCCGCCCCCCTGGGGGATTGCACAATGAGCAGTTCTTC. The V and J genes are TRBV6-5 and TRBJ2-1; D possibly uses TRBD1 or TRBD2 (5 bases each). There are 16 residues in the CDR3. The V end was cut by 6 bases, the J end by 5 bases, with 20 bases between. Germline assignment: CDR1 MNHEY and CDR2 SVGAGI.

The chain links TRBV7-9 to TRBJ2-5; 13 positions match TRBD2. Germline V gene lookup returns CDR1 SEHNR and CDR2 FQNEAQ (reference sequence). With 5 bases clipped from V and 5 bases from J, the junction kept 11 bases outside the gene matches. This CDR3 comprises 17 residues. As DNA, the CDR3 is TGTGCCAGCAGCGCATTTTCGGGACTAGCGGGACGCGAGACCCAGTACTTC. Translating it yields CASSAFSGLAGRETQYF.

This clonotype was seen once. The chain carries TRBV20-1 and TRBJ1-5; D is perhaps TRBD1 (6 bases). The germline V gene has CDR1 DFQATT and CDR2 SNEGSKA (reference sequence). V was pared by 1 base and J by 0 bases, with 22 bases between. The CDR3 runs to 19 residues. CDR3 in amino acids: CSARGGISGAQNSNQPQHF. The CDR3 region has the DNA TGCAGTGCTAGAGGAGGGATCTCAGGGGCCCAAAATAGCAATCAGCCCCAGCATTTT.

This clonotype appeared a few times. The chain combines TRBV2 with TRBJ2-7; a possible D gene is TRBD1 (6 bases). The germline gives CDR1 SNHLY, CDR2 FYNNEI. This CDR3 contains 15 residues. Trimming stripped 5 bases from V and 0 bases from J, with 14 bases between. The CDR3 is CASSISTGLSYEQYF. The CDR3 DNA reads as TGTGCCAGCAGTATTTCGACAGGCCTCTCCTACGAGCAGTACTTC.

The chain carries TRBV24-1 and TRBJ2-7; 7 nucleotides align to TRBD1. V lost 7 bases, J lost 6 bases, and 5 bases stayed unmatched. Germline V lookup: CDR1 KGHDR, CDR2 SFDVKD. The CDR3 totals 12 residues. The CDR3: CATRDRVGEQYF. Here the CDR3 DNA reads TGTGCCACCAGAGACAGGGTGGGCGAGCAGTACTTC.

This clonotype was seen only a few times. The V call is TRBV5-1, the J call TRBJ2-3, with unresolved D. Trimming cost V 3 bases and J 6 bases, with 11 bases left between them. The CDR3 contains 13 residues. Per the germline V gene, CDR1 is SGHRS and CDR2 is YFSETQ. The CDR3 DNA is TGCGCCAGCAGCTCAACCCCGTCCGATACGCAGTATTTT. This encodes CASSSTPSDTQYF.

The rearrangement uses TRBV11-3 and TRBJ2-1, with 11 bases identical to TRBD2. The V gene's germline CDR1 is SGHNT and CDR2 YENEEA. Trimming at V came to 3 bases and at J to 5 bases, leaving 3 bases not matched to a gene. This CDR3 has 15 amino acids. CDR3 nucleotide sequence: TGTGCCAGCAGCTTTTCGACTAGCGGGGACAATGAGCAGTTCTTC. Protein product: CASSFSTSGDNEQFF. The full variable domain, in which reference TRBV11-3 and TRBJ2-1 provide the parts outside the CDR3, is EAGVVQSPRYKIIEKKQPVAFWCNPISGHNTLYWYLQNLGQGPELLIRYENEEAVDDSQLPKDRFSAERLKGVDSTLKIQPAELGDSAVYLCASSFSTSGDNEQFFGPGTRLTVL.

Comment on this clonotype: The junction does not match germline at one end; this may be a read error. V and J are TRBV5-1 and TRBJ2-1; 8 bases line up with TRBD2. Germline CDR1 reads SGHRS; CDR2 reads YFSETQ. CDR3 length: 15 amino acids. The CDR3 nucleotides are TGCACCAGCCGCGCGAATAGCGGGGAGTACAATGAGCAGTTCTTC. Protein: CTSRANSGEYNEQFF.

J is TRBJ1-6 and V is TRBV28; D remains ambiguous. Trimming took 3 bases from V and 14 from J, leaving 14 bases between them. The germline gives CDR1 MDHEN, CDR2 SYDVKM. This CDR3 spans 13 amino acids. The CDR3 region has the DNA TGTGCCAGCAGTTTGCCTCGAAAAGGGTCCCTCCACTTT. Translation: CASSLPRKGSLHF. The complete variable domain, with remaining parts taken from reference TRBV28 and TRBJ1-6, reads DVKVTQSSRYLVKRTGEKVFLECVQDMDHENMFWYRQDPGLGLRLIYFSYDVKMKEKGDIPEGYSVSREKKERFSLILESASTNQTSMYLCASSLPRKGSLHFGNGTRLTVT.